Below, 21 T cell receptor beta chains from the same sample are listed, as sequenced in a study of cytomegalovirus exposure and HLA in healthy donors. 60 Vbeta and 13 Jbeta primers were used in PCR. Clones were sequenced by immunoSEQ multiplex PCR, and TCRdb holds only the in-frame ones, with some missing. The repertoire holds about 160,000 clones, with over 70% as singletons. Sequencing input: PBMCs. Receptors were obtained from a woman aged 25 to 39 in good health and CMV-seronegative.

The chain carries TRBV6-6 and TRBJ1-6, with D hard to call. The germline CDR1 and CDR2 sequences are MNHNY and SVGAGI (reference sequence). V lost 4 bases to trimming and J lost 0 bases, with 7 bases between them. There are 15 residues in the CDR3. The CDR3 coding sequence is TGTGCCAGCAGTTCGGGGAGCTCCTATAATTCACCCCTCCACTTT. Translation gives CASSSGSSYNSPLHF.

The CDR3 spells CASSNDRLGGANVLTF. The CDR3 nucleotides are TGTGCCAGTAGTAACGACAGGCTAGGGGGGGCCAACGTCCTGACTTTC. The V and J genes are TRBV19 and TRBJ2-6, with D perhaps TRBD1 (6 bases). The CDR3 runs 16 residues. V gave up 4 bases and J gave up 4 bases, with 14 bases separating them. Germline CDR1 is LNHDA and CDR2 is SQIVND (reference sequence).

The rearrangement uses TRBV2 and TRBJ2-7; D is ambiguous. Germline-derived CDR1 and CDR2 are SNHLY and FYNNEI. V was shortened by 6 bases and J by 0 bases, with 6 bases between the two germline ends. The CDR3 covers 12 residues. For the CDR3, the DNA is TGTGCCAGCAGCTATAGCTCCTACGAGCAGTACTTC. Translation: CASSYSSYEQYF.

This clone appeared a few times. This chain uses TRBV4-2 with TRBJ2-1, with TRBD2 identical over 12 bases. Unmatched junction bases numbered 7, after V lost 3 bases and J lost 7 bases. Looked up from germline, CDR1 is LGHNA and CDR2 is YNFKEQ. This CDR3 has 16 amino acids. The CDR3 DNA reads TGTGCCAGCAGCCACCCTAGCGGGGGGGCGGGGAATGAGCAGTTCTTC. It encodes CASSHPSGGAGNEQFF.

The chain links TRBV2 to TRBJ2-1; 14 nucleotides agree with TRBD2. The CDR3 has 15 residues. V was clipped by 6 bases and J by 8 bases; unmatched bases: 6. Germline V gene sequence: CDR1 SNHLY, CDR2 FYNNEI. The CDR3 spells CASRTGLAGVDEQFF. The CDR3 DNA follows: TGTGCCAGCAGGACGGGACTAGCGGGGGTGGATGAGCAGTTCTTC. Using reference TRBV2 and TRBJ2-1 for the parts outside the CDR3, the full variable domain is EPEVTQTPSHQVTQMGQEVILRCVPISNHLYFYWYRQILGQKVEFLVSFYNNEISEKSEIFDDQFSVERPDGSNFTLKIRSTKLEDSAMYFCASRTGLAGVDEQFFGPGTRLTVL.

This chain links TRBV28 with TRBJ1-2; 8 bases fit TRBD1. V dropped 4 bases and J dropped 2; count of bases not matched to a gene: 9. This CDR3 spans 16 amino acids. Germline-derived CDR1 and CDR2 are MDHEN and SYDVKM. The DNA of the CDR3 is TGTGCCAGCAGTTGGGCTGGACAGGGTCAAAACTATGGCTACACCTTC. Its translation is CASSWAGQGQNYGYTF.

As regards this clone: The junction does not match germline at one end; this may be a read error. The J gene is TRBJ2-7, the V gene TRBV6-5; D is uncertain. This CDR3 region has 15 residues. CDR1 and CDR2 (germline): MNHEY, SVGAGI. The CDR3 loop reads CASSYGPPRVDEQHF. The CDR3 DNA reads as TGTGCCAGCAGTTACGGGCCCCCCCGAGTTGACGAGCAGCACTTC.

Only a few counts were recorded for this clone. The chain uses TRBV7-8 and TRBJ2-3, with 12 bases that match TRBD2. V was clipped by 6 bases and J by 3 bases; unmatched bases: 4. The germline CDR1 and CDR2 sequences are SGHVS and FQNEAQ. This CDR3 is built from 15 residues. CDR3 DNA: TGTGCCAGCAGGTTACTAGCGGGGGGTACAGATACGCAGTATTTT. Its translation is CASRLLAGGTDTQYF.

This chain connects TRBV28 to TRBJ1-2, with TRBD1 as a possible D gene (5 bases). Trimming shortened V by 3 bases and J by 8 bases, and 10 bases separated the two germline ends. CDR1 MDHEN and CDR2 SYDVKM come from the germline V gene. The CDR3 sequence is 12 residues long. The CDR3 here is CASSFIGGGYTF. CDR3 nucleotides: TGTGCCAGCAGTTTTATCGGGGGGGGCTACACCTTC.

The chain couples TRBV6-6 to TRBJ1-2, with D possibly TRBD1 on 5 matching bases. Trimming shortened V by 5 bases and J by 4 bases, and 14 bases separated the two germline ends. Germline lookup yields CDR1 MNHNY and CDR2 SVGAGI (reference sequence). This CDR3 contains 14 residues. The CDR3 nucleotides are TGTGCCAGCAGTGATCAGGGAAGGGGCTATGGCTACACCTTC. Protein sequence: CASSDQGRGYGYTF.

The CDR3 nucleotides are TGTGCCAGTACCCCCCCCTCCAGGGAGGGCACAGATACGCAGTATTTT. This encodes CASTPPSREGTDTQYF. The chain employs TRBV19 and TRBJ2-3; tentatively, D is TRBD2 (6 bases). The CDR3 length is 16 residues. Germline V gene sequence: CDR1 LNHDA, CDR2 SQIVND (reference sequence). V was pared by 7 bases and J by 1 base, with 18 bases between.

The chain is built from TRBV11-2 and TRBJ2-5, with D unresolved. Germline CDR1 SGHAT, CDR2 FQNNGV. Trimming pared 5 bases from V and 0 bases from J, leaving 7 bases between. The CDR3 consists of 13 residues. CDR3 in DNA: TGTGCCAGCAGCCTATTGTACCAAGAGACCCAGTACTTC. This encodes CASSLLYQETQYF.

This clone was observed a few times. The J gene is TRBJ2-7, the V gene TRBV2; weak D call: TRBD2 (6 bases). V gave up 4 bases and J gave up 1 base, with 11 bases separating them. Germline assignment: CDR1 SNHLY and CDR2 FYNNEI. This CDR3 has 14 amino acids. Written as DNA, the CDR3 is TGTGCCAGCAGTGGGGGAGGAGTGTCCTACGAGCAGTACTTC. Its translation: CASSGGGVSYEQYF. Complete variable domain (other parts from reference TRBV2 and TRBJ2-7): EPEVTQTPSHQVTQMGQEVILRCVPISNHLYFYWYRQILGQKVEFLVSFYNNEISEKSEIFDDQFSVERPDGSNFTLKIRSTKLEDSAMYFCASSGGGVSYEQYFGPGTRLTVT.

The rearrangement joins TRBV4-1 to TRBJ2-1; D is perhaps TRBD1 (6 bases). From germline, CDR1 is MGHRA and CDR2 YSYEKL. V was trimmed by 1 base and J by 7 bases, leaving 14 bases between them. The CDR3 runs 15 residues. The CDR3 here is CASSQVQARGNEQFF. Written as DNA, the CDR3 is TGCGCCAGCAGCCAAGTACAGGCTAGGGGGAATGAGCAGTTCTTC.

The chain recombines TRBV10-3 with TRBJ2-2; maybe TRBD2 (5 bases). The CDR3 length is 13 residues. The V end was cut by 11 bases, the J end by 1 base, with 11 bases between. CDR1 ENHRY and CDR2 SYGVKD come from the germline V gene. The CDR3 is CALRGENTGELFF. CDR3 in DNA: TGTGCCCTCCGGGGTGAGAACACCGGGGAGCTGTTTTTT.

This clone occurred once. The chain carries TRBV18 and TRBJ1-2; 9 nucleotides match TRBD1. There are 16 residues in the CDR3. V was clipped by 6 bases and J by 3 bases; unmatched bases: 11. The V gene's germline CDR1 is KGHSH and CDR2 LQKENI. The CDR3 loop reads CASSHAGQGRYYGYTF. CDR3 bases: TGTGCCAGCTCGCACGCGGGACAGGGAAGGTACTATGGCTACACCTTC.

This clone was counted at least ten times. J is TRBJ1-5 and V is TRBV2; TRBD1 aligns across 9 bases. V shed 6 bases, J shed 4 bases, and the junction held 7 bases outside the gene matches. CDR3 length: 15 residues. From germline, CDR1 is SNHLY and CDR2 FYNNEI. CDR3 sequence (DNA): TGTGCCAGCAGGGGGGGACAGGGAATGAATCAGCCCCAGCATTTT. Translated, it gives CASRGGQGMNQPQHF. The full variable domain, in which reference TRBV2 and TRBJ1-5 provide the parts outside the CDR3, is EPEVTQTPSHQVTQMGQEVILRCVPISNHLYFYWYRQILGQKVEFLVSFYNNEISEKSEIFDDQFSVERPDGSNFTLKIRSTKLEDSAMYFCASRGGQGMNQPQHFGDGTRLSIL.

This rearrangement joins TRBV13 to TRBJ1-1; D remains ambiguous. CDR1 and CDR2 from the germline V gene are PRHDT and FYEKMQ (reference sequence). V lost 5 bases to trimming and J lost 4 bases, with 14 bases between them. This CDR3 region has 14 residues. Here the CDR3 reads CASSPISRGTEAFF. The CDR3 coding sequence is TGTGCCAGCAGCCCCATCTCCCGAGGCACTGAAGCTTTCTTT.

CDR3 nucleotide sequence: TGTGCCAGCAGTTTATGGGGACAGGGCCAGGGTCGTGGTTCACCCCTCCACTTT. Translated, it gives CASSLWGQGQGRGSPLHF. The chain has TRBV27 and TRBJ1-6; 9 bases agree with TRBD1. CDR1 MNHEY and CDR2 SMNVEV come from the germline V gene (reference sequence). Trimming at V came to 1 base and at J to 9 bases, leaving 13 bases not matched to a gene. The CDR3 sequence is 18 residues long.

Turning to this clone: An end of the junction does not agree with germline; a read error may underlie this. The chain uses TRBV5-5 and TRBJ1-4, with a tentative D call TRBD1 (6 bases). The CDR3 is 15 amino acids. Germline V gene lookup returns CDR1 SGHKS and CDR2 YYEKEE (reference sequence). The CDR3 loop reads CASGLTGYTNEKLFF. CDR3 nucleotides: TGTGCCAGCGGCTTGACAGGTTATACTAATGAAAAACTGTTTTTT.

The CDR3 here is CASGGAGEEDYGYTF. The CDR3 DNA reads TGTGCTAGTGGTGGCGCAGGGGAAGAGGACTATGGCTACACCTTC. The chain uses TRBV12-5 and TRBJ1-2; a possible D gene is TRBD1 (6 bases). This CDR3 is 15 amino acids long. Trimming removed 5 bases from V and 3 bases from J, with 16 bases in between. Germline V gene sequence: CDR1 LGHNT, CDR2 FRNRAP.